This is a list of T cell receptor beta chains from one sample in a study of blood T cell repertoires in COVID-19. Clones were sequenced by immunoSEQ multiplex PCR, and TCRdb holds only the in-frame ones, with some missing. The repertoire consists of under 200,000 clones, with approximately 80% occurring once and the leading ten covering 1.5% to 1.7%. The sequencing sample was made of peripheral blood. The receptors shown here come from a human donor in a cohort sampled during active COVID-19. The CDR3 runs from the conserved cysteine through the conserved F or W. Fields, in order: D gene, J gene, clone size, V gene, CDR3 DNA, CDR3 protein. A D gene is named only where the DNA matches it firmly. Expanded clones are given a class, and other clones once, few, many or no size at all.

D: TRBD2
J: TRBJ2-2
size: .
V: TRBV20-1
DNA: TGCAGTGCTAGTCGGCGGGAGTTTGTAATGGGGGAGCTGTTTTTT
CDR3: CSASRREFVMGELFF

D: TRBD1
J: TRBJ2-7
size: .
V: TRBV4-3
DNA: TGCGCCAGCAGCCAAGAGGTGGCAGGGGGTGCCTACGAGCAGTACTTC
CDR3: CASSQEVAGGAYEQYF

D: TRBD1
J: TRBJ1-1
size: .
V: TRBV19
DNA: TGTGCCAGTACTGACAGGGTAGACACTGAAGCTTTCTTT
CDR3: CASTDRVDTEAFF

D: TRBD2
J: TRBJ2-7
size: .
V: TRBV6-2/TRBV6-3
DNA: TGTGCCAGCAGTTACCCCCTAGCGGGGGTGTACGAGCAGTACTTC
CDR3: CASSYPLAGVYEQYF

D: TRBD2
J: TRBJ2-7
size: .
V: TRBV18
DNA: TGTGCCAGCTCACCACAAAGGCTAGCGGGAGATTACGAGCAGTACTTC
CDR3: CASSPQRLAGDYEQYF

D: .
J: TRBJ1-5
size: .
V: TRBV5-5
DNA: TGTGCCAGCAGCTTGGATAGGTCCTTCTGGGCGCCCCAGCATTTT
CDR3: CASSLDRSFWAPQHF

D: TRBD2
J: TRBJ2-7
size: once
V: TRBV13
DNA: TGTGCCAGCAGCCCCGCCGGACTAGCGGGGGGCTACGAGCAGTACTTC
CDR3: CASSPAGLAGGYEQYF

D: TRBD1
J: TRBJ1-2
size: once
V: TRBV27
DNA: TGTGCCAGCAGTGGGGACAGGTACTATGGCTACACCTTC
CDR3: CASSGDRYYGYTF

D: .
J: TRBJ2-1
size: .
V: TRBV6-2/TRBV6-3
DNA: TGTGCCAGCAGTCCCCAACAGGGATACAATGAGCAGTTCTTC
CDR3: CASSPQQGYNEQFF

D: TRBD2
J: TRBJ2-5
size: .
V: TRBV7-3
DNA: TGTGCCAGCACCCTCCTGGGCGGGAGAGGTGAGACCCAGTACTTC
CDR3: CASTLLGGRGETQYF

D: TRBD1
J: TRBJ1-2
size: once
V: TRBV5-4
DNA: TGTGCCAGCAGCTACTTCTCAGACAGGGGGAGGGTTGGCTACACCTTC
CDR3: CASSYFSDRGRVGYTF

D: .
J: TRBJ1-1
size: .
V: TRBV4-3
DNA: TGCGCCAGCAGCCAAGTAGAAGGGGCTGGGGCTTTCTTT
CDR3: CASSQVEGAGAFF

D: .
J: TRBJ2-7
size: .
V: TRBV24-1
DNA: TGTGCCACCAGTGACCAACTGAGCTACGAGCAGTACTTC
CDR3: CATSDQLSYEQYF

D: TRBD2
J: TRBJ2-7
size: .
V: TRBV6-2/TRBV6-3
DNA: TGTGCCAGCAGCCCCGGACTAGCGGGCCTCTACGAGCAGTACTTC
CDR3: CASSPGLAGLYEQYF

D: TRBD1
J: TRBJ2-7
size: .
V: TRBV18
DNA: TGTGCCAGCTCGCTAACACAGGGGGCCTACGAGCAGTACTTC
CDR3: CASSLTQGAYEQYF

D: TRBD2
J: TRBJ2-7
size: .
V: TRBV4-1
DNA: TGCGCCAGCAGCCAAGAAAGCGGTCCCGGACTAGGGACCTACGAGCAGTACTTC
CDR3: CASSQESGPGLGTYEQYF

D: .
J: TRBJ1-5
size: few
V: TRBV20-1
DNA: TGCAGTGCTAGTCGGGAGGGATTGAGAAGCAATCAGCCCCAGCATTTT
CDR3: CSASREGLRSNQPQHF

D: TRBD2
J: TRBJ2-7
size: .
V: TRBV11-2
DNA: TGTGGAACGGGGGGGGACTCCTACGAGCAGTACTTC
CDR3: CGTGGDSYEQYF

D: TRBD2
J: TRBJ2-3
size: .
V: TRBV27
DNA: TGTGCCAGCAGTTTCGGTAGCGGGAGGGCAACAGATACGCAGTATTTT
CDR3: CASSFGSGRATDTQYF

D: .
J: TRBJ1-5
size: .
V: TRBV9
DNA: TGTGCCAGCAGCGTAGGGAGGGGCGGGAGCAATCAGCCCCAGCATTTT
CDR3: CASSVGRGGSNQPQHF

D: TRBD1
J: TRBJ1-6
size: .
V: TRBV13
DNA: TGTGCCAGCAGCGCGGGGACAGGAAACAATAATTCACCCCTCCACTTT
CDR3: CASSAGTGNNNSPLHF

D: .
J: TRBJ1-1
size: few
V: TRBV4-2
DNA: TGTGCCAGCAGCCCCGCGTTAGGGGTCATGAACACTGAAGCTTTCTTT
CDR3: CASSPALGVMNTEAFF

D: .
J: TRBJ1-2
size: .
V: TRBV7-2
DNA: TGTGCCAGCAGCTTAGGAAAGGGGCAGGTCTATGGCTACACCTTC
CDR3: CASSLGKGQVYGYTF

D: TRBD2
J: TRBJ2-7
size: .
V: TRBV28
DNA: TGTGCCAGCAGTTTCGGGCTAGCGGGATACTCCTACGAGCAGTACTTC
CDR3: CASSFGLAGYSYEQYF

D: .
J: TRBJ1-1
size: .
V: TRBV5-5
DNA: TGTGCCAGCGATCGGGGTGCGGTAAACACTGAAGCTTTCTTT
CDR3: CASDRGAVNTEAFF

D: .
J: TRBJ2-7
size: .
V: TRBV7-9
DNA: TGTGCCAGCAGCTTACTAGACAGAGAGCAGTACTTC
CDR3: CASSLLDREQYF

D: .
J: TRBJ1-2
size: .
V: TRBV19
DNA: TGTGCCAGTATTAGCCTGGCGGGCTATGGCTACACCTTC
CDR3: CASISLAGYGYTF

D: .
J: TRBJ1-2
size: .
V: TRBV7-2
DNA: TGTGCCAGCAGCTTAGCTGCGGGGAGCTATGGCTACACCTTC
CDR3: CASSLAAGSYGYTF

D: .
J: TRBJ2-7
size: .
V: TRBV6-2/TRBV6-3
DNA: TGTGCCAGCAGTTGGGCCGGCTACGAGCAGTACTTC
CDR3: CASSWAGYEQYF

D: TRBD1
J: TRBJ1-2
size: .
V: TRBV6-2/TRBV6-3
DNA: TGTGCCAGCAGCCAGGGGGCGATTGGCTACACCTTC
CDR3: CASSQGAIGYTF

D: TRBD1
J: TRBJ2-1
size: .
V: TRBV28
DNA: TGTGCCAGCAGTCTCCCATCTTCCGGACAGGGTGGGCAGTTCTTC
CDR3: CASSLPSSGQGGQFF

D: TRBD2
J: TRBJ2-2
size: .
V: TRBV15
DNA: TGTGCCACCAGCAGTGAGCGGGAGAGGTACACCGGGGAGCTGTTTTTT
CDR3: CATSSERERYTGELFF

D: .
J: TRBJ2-7
size: .
V: TRBV2
DNA: TGTGCCAGCACTCCAGGGCTGGGGGAGCAGTACTTC
CDR3: CASTPGLGEQYF

D: .
J: TRBJ2-7
size: .
V: TRBV15
DNA: TGTGCCACCAGCAGAGATCCCGGGACTGGCTACGAGCAGTACTTC
CDR3: CATSRDPGTGYEQYF

D: TRBD1
J: TRBJ2-1
size: once
V: TRBV7-8
DNA: TGTGCCAGCAGTCCAGGGACAGGGAGTAGAAATGAGCAGTTCTTC
CDR3: CASSPGTGSRNEQFF

D: TRBD2
J: TRBJ2-7
size: .
V: TRBV27
DNA: TGTGCCAGCAGTTTATTGGAGACTAGCGGTATTAACGAGCAGTACTTC
CDR3: CASSLLETSGINEQYF

D: TRBD1
J: TRBJ1-4
size: once
V: TRBV28
DNA: TGTGCCAGCAGTTCTAGTGGACAGGGAAATGAAAAACTGTTTTTT
CDR3: CASSSSGQGNEKLFF

D: .
J: TRBJ2-7
size: .
V: TRBV11-2
DNA: TGTGCCAGCAGCCCGCGAAGGGCAGGGCCCCCCTCCTACGAGCAGTACTTC
CDR3: CASSPRRAGPPSYEQYF

D: TRBD2
J: TRBJ2-7
size: .
V: TRBV4-2
DNA: TGTGCCAGCAGCCAAGATGGACTAGCCGAGTACTTC
CDR3: CASSQDGLAEYF

D: TRBD2
J: TRBJ2-1
size: .
V: TRBV18
DNA: TGTGCCAGCTCAGCCGGGACTAGCGAACTCAATGAGCAGTTCTTC
CDR3: CASSAGTSELNEQFF

D: TRBD2
J: TRBJ2-3
size: .
V: TRBV7-6
DNA: TGTGCCAGCAGTACACTAGCGGGGGGATACACAGATACGCAGTATTTT
CDR3: CASSTLAGGYTDTQYF

D: .
J: TRBJ1-5
size: .
V: TRBV4-1
DNA: TGCGCCAGCAGCCAAGTGAAGGGGTTAGGCAATCAGCCCCAGCATTTT
CDR3: CASSQVKGLGNQPQHF

D: TRBD2
J: TRBJ2-5
size: .
V: TRBV6-5
DNA: TGTGCCAGCATAAGCAAGCGGGGGGGCCCAGAGACCCAGTACTTC
CDR3: CASISKRGGPETQYF

D: .
J: TRBJ2-4
size: once
V: TRBV5-6
DNA: TGTGCCAGCACCGAGGCAGGGTCAGGGGCCAAAAACATTCAGTACTTC
CDR3: CASTEAGSGAKNIQYF

D: TRBD1
J: TRBJ1-5
size: few
V: TRBV29-1
DNA: TGCAGCGTTGTGACAGGGTCGAGCCAGCCCCAGCATTTT
CDR3: CSVVTGSSQPQHF